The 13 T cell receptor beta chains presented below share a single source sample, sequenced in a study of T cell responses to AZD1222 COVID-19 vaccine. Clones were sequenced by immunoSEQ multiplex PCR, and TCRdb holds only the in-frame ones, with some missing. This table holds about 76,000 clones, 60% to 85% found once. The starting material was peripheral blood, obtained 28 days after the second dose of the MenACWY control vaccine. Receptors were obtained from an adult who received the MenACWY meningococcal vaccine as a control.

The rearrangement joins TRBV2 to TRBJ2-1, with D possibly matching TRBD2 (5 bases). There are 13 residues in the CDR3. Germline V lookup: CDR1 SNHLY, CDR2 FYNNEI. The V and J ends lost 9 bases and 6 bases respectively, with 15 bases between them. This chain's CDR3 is CASRSSGGNEQFF. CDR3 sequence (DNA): TGTGCCAGTAGGTCCAGCGGAGGCAATGAGCAGTTCTTC. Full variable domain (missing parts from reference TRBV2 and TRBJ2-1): EPEVTQTPSHQVTQMGQEVILRCVPISNHLYFYWYRQILGQKVEFLVSFYNNEISEKSEIFDDQFSVERPDGSNFTLKIRSTKLEDSAMYFCASRSSGGNEQFFGPGTRLTVL.

The CDR3 bases are TGTGCCAGCAGCTTGGTACGGGGTATGAACACTGAAGCTTTCTTT. Translated: CASSLVRGMNTEAFF. The chain joins TRBV5-5 to TRBJ1-1; unclear D gene. The CDR3 has 15 amino acids. The germline V gene has CDR1 SGHKS and CDR2 YYEKEE (reference sequence). Trimming pared 0 bases from V and 0 bases from J, leaving 9 bases between.

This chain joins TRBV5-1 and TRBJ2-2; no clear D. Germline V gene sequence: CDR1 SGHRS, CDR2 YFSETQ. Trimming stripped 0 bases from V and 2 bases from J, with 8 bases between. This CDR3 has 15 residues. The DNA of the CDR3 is TGCGCCAGCAGCTTGGAGGGATTCAACACCGGGGAGCTGTTTTTT. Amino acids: CASSLEGFNTGELFF.

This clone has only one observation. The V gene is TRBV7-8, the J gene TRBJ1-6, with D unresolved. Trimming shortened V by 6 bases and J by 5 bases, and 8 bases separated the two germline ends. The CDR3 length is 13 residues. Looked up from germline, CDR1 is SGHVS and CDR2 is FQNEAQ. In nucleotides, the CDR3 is TGTGCCAGCAGGACATCGCATAATTCACCCCTCCACTTT. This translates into CASRTSHNSPLHF.

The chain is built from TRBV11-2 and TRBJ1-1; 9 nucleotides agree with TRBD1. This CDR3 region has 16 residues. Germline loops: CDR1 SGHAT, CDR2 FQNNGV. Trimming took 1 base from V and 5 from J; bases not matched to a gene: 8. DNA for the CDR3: TGTGCCAGCAGCTTAGCAGGACAGGGGCGGCGGACTGAAGCTTTCTTT. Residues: CASSLAGQGRRTEAFF.

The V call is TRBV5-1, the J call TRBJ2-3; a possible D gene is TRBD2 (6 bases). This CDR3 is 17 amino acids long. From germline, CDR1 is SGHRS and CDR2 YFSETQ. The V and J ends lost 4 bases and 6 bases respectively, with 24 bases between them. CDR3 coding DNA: TGCGCCAGCAGCATGGTACCTGGGACTCCCCGGGGGGATACGCAGTATTTT. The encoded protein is CASSMVPGTPRGDTQYF.

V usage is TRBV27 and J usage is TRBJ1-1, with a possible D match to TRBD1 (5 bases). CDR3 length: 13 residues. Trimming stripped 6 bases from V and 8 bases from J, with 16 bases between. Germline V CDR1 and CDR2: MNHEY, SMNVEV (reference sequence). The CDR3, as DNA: TGTGCCAGCAGCAGGGATCGGTACGGGGAAGCTTTCTTT. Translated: CASSRDRYGEAFF.

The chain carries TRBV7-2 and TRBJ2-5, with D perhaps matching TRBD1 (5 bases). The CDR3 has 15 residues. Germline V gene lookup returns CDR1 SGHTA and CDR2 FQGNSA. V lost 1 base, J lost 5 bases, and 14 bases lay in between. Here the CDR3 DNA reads TGTGCCAGCAGCTTAGACAGGCTTAGCTGGGAGACCCAGTACTTC. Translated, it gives CASSLDRLSWETQYF.

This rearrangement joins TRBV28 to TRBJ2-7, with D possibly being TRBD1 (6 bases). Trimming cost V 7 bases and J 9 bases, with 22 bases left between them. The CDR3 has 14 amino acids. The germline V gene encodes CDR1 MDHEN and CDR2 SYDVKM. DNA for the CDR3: TGTGCCAGCAACCTATCCGGACAGTCAGCGTCGCAGTACTTC. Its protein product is CASNLSGQSASQYF.

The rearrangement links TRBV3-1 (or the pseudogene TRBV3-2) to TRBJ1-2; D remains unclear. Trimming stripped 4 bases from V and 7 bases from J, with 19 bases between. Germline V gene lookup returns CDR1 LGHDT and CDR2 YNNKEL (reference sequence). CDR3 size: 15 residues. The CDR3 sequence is CASSLQQSGVSGYTF. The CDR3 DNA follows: TGTGCCAGCAGCCTGCAGCAGTCTGGGGTCTCTGGCTACACCTTC.

Written as DNA, the CDR3 is TGTGCCAGCAGTGTAGGCCCGGGACAGGGGGACACTGAAGCTTTCTTT. Amino acids: CASSVGPGQGDTEAFF. The chain has TRBV28 and TRBJ1-1, with 11 bases matching TRBD1. CDR1 is MDHEN, CDR2 SYDVKM, per germline. The CDR3 spans 16 residues. V was clipped by 5 bases and J by 3 bases; unmatched bases: 8.

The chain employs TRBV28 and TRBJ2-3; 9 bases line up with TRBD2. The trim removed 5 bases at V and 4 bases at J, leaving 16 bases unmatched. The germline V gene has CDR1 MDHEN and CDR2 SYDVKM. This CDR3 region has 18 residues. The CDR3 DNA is TGTGCCAGCAGTGGGCGAACCCCGACTAGCGGAGGGTCAGATACGCAGTATTTT. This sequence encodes CASSGRTPTSGGSDTQYF.

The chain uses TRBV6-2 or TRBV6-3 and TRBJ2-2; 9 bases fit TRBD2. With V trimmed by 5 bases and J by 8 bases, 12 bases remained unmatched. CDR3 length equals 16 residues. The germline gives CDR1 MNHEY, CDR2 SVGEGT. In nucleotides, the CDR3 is TGTGCCAGCAGTCTTGGAGCGGGAGGTTTTATAGGGGAGCTGTTTTTT. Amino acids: CASSLGAGGFIGELFF.